This record looks at one TCR beta chain sequence and its context. Its antigen is still unknown. A read error may account for a junction end that differs from germline. The CDR3 extends over 14 amino acids. Germline CDR1 SGHAT, CDR2 FQDESV (reference sequence). The repertoire was sequenced with immunoSEQ multiplex PCR; TCRdb's copy has only in-frame clones and lacks some. The sample lists 100,000 or so clones, 85% to 95% occurring once. This entry is derived from a study of siplizumab effects on memory and regulatory T cells. General study results and limits: Roughly 75-95% of proliferating CD4+ or CD8+ clones lacked an assignable naive or memory phenotype.

The chain is built from TRBV11-1 and TRBJ2-5; 8 positions match TRBD1. Sequencing was done on a sample of non-Treg CD4+ T cells sorted from blood. This sequence originates from a human donor in good health. CDR3 coding DNA: TGTGCCAGCAGCCGCCGGGACAGGACAGAGGCCCAGTACTTC. Translated, it gives CASSRRDRTEAQYF.